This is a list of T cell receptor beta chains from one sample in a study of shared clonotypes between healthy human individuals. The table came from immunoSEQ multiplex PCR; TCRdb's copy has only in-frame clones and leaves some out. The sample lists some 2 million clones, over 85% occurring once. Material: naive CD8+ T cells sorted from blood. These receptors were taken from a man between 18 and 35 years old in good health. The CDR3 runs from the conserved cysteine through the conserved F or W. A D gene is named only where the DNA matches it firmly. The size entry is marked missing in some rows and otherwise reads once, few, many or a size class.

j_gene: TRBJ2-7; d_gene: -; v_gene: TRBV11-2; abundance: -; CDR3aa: CASSLDRREQYF; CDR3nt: TGTGCCAGCAGCTTAGATCGGCGAGAGCAGTACTTC
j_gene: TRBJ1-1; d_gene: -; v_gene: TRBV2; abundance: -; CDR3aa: CASRNRETEAFF; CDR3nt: TGTGCCAGCAGAAACAGGGAAACTGAAGCTTTCTTT
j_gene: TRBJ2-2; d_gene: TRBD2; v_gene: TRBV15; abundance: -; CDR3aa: CATSREGTSGGELFF; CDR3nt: TGTGCCACCAGCAGAGAAGGGACTAGCGGCGGGGAGCTGTTTTTT
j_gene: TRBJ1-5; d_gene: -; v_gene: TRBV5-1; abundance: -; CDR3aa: CASSLGQGSQPQHF; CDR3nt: TGCGCCAGCAGCTTGGGTCAGGGAAGTCAGCCCCAGCATTTT
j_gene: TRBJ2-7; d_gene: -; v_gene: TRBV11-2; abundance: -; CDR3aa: CASSLGREYEQYF; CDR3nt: TGTGCCAGCAGCTTAGGCCGGGAGTACGAGCAGTACTTC
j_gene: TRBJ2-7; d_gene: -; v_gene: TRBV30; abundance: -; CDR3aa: CAWSVGQLSEQYF; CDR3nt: TGTGCCTGGAGTGTTGGCCAGCTCTCCGAGCAGTACTTC
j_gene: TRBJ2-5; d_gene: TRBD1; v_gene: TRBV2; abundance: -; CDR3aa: CASSEYGTGEETQYF; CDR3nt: TGTGCCAGCAGTGAATACGGGACAGGGGAAGAGACCCAGTACTTC
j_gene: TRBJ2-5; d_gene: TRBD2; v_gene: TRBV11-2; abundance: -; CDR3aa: CASSSLPPGLAGDETQYF; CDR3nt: TGTGCCAGCAGCAGCCTCCCGCCGGGACTAGCGGGAGATGAGACCCAGTACTTC
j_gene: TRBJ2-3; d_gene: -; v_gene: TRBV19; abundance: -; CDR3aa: CASMGLITDTQYF; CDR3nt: TGTGCCAGTATGGGACTTATCACAGATACGCAGTATTTT
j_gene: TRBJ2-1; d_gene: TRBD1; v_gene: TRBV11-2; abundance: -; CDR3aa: CASSRRDRGNEQFF; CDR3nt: TGTGCCAGCAGCCGTCGGGACAGGGGGAATGAGCAGTTCTTC
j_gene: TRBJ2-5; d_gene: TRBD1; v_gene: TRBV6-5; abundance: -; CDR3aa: CASSYGTGGRGPQYF; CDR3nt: TGTGCCAGCAGTTACGGGACAGGGGGCCGCGGGCCCCAGTACTTC
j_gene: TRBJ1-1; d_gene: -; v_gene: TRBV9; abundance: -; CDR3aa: CASSVGGGPTEAFF; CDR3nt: TGTGCCAGCAGCGTAGGCGGGGGCCCGACTGAAGCTTTCTTT
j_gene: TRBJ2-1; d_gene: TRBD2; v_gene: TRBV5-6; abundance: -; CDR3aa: CASSMGLAGALLDEQFF; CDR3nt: TGTGCCAGCAGCATGGGACTAGCGGGAGCTCTTTTAGATGAGCAGTTCTTC
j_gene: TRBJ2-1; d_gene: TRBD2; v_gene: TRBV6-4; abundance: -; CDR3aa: CASSDGLAGGDEQFF; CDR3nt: TGTGCCAGCAGTGACGGACTAGCGGGAGGGGATGAGCAGTTCTTC
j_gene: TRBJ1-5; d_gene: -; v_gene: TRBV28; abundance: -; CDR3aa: CASKKAEESENRPQHF; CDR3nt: TGTGCCAGTAAGAAGGCAGAGGAAAGTGAAAATCGGCCCCAGCATTTT
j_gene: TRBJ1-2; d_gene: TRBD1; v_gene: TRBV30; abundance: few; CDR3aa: CAWDQGVTFYGYTF; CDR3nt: TGTGCCTGGGATCAGGGGGTTACCTTCTATGGCTACACCTTC
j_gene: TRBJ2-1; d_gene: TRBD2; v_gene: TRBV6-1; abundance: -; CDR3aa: CASSLLRTSDNEQFF; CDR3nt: TGTGCCAGCAGCCTCTTAAGGACTAGCGACAATGAGCAGTTCTTC
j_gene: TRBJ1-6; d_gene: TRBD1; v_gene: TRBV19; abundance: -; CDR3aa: CASSTDRVSPLHF; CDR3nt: TGTGCCAGTAGTACCGACAGGGTTTCACCCCTCCACTTT
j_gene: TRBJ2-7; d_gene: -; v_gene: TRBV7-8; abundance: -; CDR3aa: CASSPFYDEQYF; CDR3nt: TGTGCCAGCAGCCCCTTCTACGACGAGCAGTACTTC
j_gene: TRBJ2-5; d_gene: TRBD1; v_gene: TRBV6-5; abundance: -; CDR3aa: CASSYGTAIPQETQYF; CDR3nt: TGTGCCAGCAGTTACGGGACAGCGATTCCCCAAGAGACCCAGTACTTC
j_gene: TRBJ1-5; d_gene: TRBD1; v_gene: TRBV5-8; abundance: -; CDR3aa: CASSFRQGAQPQHF; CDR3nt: TGTGCCAGCAGCTTTAGACAGGGCGCTCAGCCCCAGCATTTT
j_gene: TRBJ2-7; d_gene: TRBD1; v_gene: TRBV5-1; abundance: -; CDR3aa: CASSLVGQETYEQYF; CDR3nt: TGCGCCAGCAGCTTAGTAGGACAGGAAACCTACGAGCAGTACTTC
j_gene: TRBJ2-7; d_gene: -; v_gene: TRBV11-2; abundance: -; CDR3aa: CASIELPGYEQYF; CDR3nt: TGTGCCAGTATCGAACTCCCCGGGTACGAGCAGTACTTC
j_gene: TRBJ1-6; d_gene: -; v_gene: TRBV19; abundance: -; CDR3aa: CASSILTASYNSPLHF; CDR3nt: TGTGCCAGTAGTATACTGACAGCTTCCTATAATTCACCCCTCCACTTT
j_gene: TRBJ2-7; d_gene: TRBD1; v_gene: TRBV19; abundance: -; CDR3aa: CASSIAGGTTYEQYF; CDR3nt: TGTGCCAGTAGTATAGCAGGGGGAACAACCTACGAGCAGTACTTC
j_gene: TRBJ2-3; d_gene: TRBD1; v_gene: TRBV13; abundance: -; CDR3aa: CASSTRTGADTQYF; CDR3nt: TGTGCCAGCAGCACCAGGACAGGTGCAGATACGCAGTATTTT
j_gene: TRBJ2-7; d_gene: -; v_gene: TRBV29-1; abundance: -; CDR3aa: CSVLEKGTYEQYF; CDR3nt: TGCAGCGTTTTAGAAAAGGGTACCTACGAGCAGTACTTC
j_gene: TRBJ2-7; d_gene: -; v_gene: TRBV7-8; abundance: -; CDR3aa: CASSLTREPNEQYF; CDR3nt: TGTGCCAGCAGCTTAACCAGAGAACCCAACGAGCAGTACTTC
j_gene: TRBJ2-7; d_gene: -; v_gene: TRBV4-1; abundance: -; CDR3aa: CASSQGLRTGSYEQYF; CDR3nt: TGCGCCAGCAGCCAAGGTCTTAGGACTGGTTCCTACGAGCAGTACTTC
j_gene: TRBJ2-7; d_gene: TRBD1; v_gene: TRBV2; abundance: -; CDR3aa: CASNADRTGTGTYEQYF; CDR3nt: TGTGCCAGCAACGCCGACCGGACAGGTACAGGGACCTACGAGCAGTACTTC
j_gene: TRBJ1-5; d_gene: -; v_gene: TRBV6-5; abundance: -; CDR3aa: CASSYSGSNQPQHF; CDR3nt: TGTGCCAGCAGTTACTCTGGGTCGAATCAGCCCCAGCATTTT
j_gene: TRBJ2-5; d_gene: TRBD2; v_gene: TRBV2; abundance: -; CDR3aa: CASSGPSRELAVQETQYF; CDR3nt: TGTGCCAGCAGTGGACCCTCCCGGGAACTAGCGGTTCAAGAGACCCAGTACTTC
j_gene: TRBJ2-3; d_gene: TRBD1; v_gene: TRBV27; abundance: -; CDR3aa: CASSQGPTTDTQYF; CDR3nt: TGTGCCAGCTCACAGGGGCCTACCACAGATACGCAGTATTTT
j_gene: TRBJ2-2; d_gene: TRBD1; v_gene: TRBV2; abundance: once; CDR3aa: CASSETTGVGTGELFF; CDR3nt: TGTGCCAGCAGTGAGACGACAGGGGTCGGCACCGGGGAGCTGTTTTTT
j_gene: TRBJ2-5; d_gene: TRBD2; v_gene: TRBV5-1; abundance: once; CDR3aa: CASSFPGSGAVGETQYF; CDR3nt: TGCGCCAGCAGCTTCCCGGGTAGCGGGGCAGTCGGGGAGACCCAGTACTTC
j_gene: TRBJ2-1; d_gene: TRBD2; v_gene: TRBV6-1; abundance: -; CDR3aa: CASSVIAGAFF; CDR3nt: TGTGCCAGCAGCGTTATAGCGGGGGCGTTCTTC
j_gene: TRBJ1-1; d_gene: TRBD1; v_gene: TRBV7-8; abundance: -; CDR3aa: CASSTRQGMNTEAFF; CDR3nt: TGTGCCAGCAGCACTCGACAGGGAATGAACACTGAAGCTTTCTTT
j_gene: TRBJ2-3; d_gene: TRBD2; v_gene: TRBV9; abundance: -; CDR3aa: CASSARGGSGTDTQYF; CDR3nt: TGTGCCAGCAGCGCCCGGGGGGGTAGCGGAACAGATACGCAGTATTTT
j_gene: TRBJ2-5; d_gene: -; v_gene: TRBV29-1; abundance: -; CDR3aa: CSVEMGFQETQYF; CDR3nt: TGCAGCGTTGAAATGGGGTTCCAAGAGACCCAGTACTTC
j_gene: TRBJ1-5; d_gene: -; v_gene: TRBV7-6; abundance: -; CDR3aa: CASSLGWGSGQPQHF; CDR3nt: TGTGCCAGCAGCCTTGGGTGGGGGAGCGGTCAGCCCCAGCATTTT
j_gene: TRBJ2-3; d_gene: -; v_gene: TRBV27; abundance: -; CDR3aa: CASSPSDFFRTQYF; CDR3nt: TGTGCCAGCAGTCCATCCGACTTTTTCCGTACGCAGTATTTT
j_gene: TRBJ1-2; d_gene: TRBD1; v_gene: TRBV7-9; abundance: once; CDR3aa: CASSSTLQGDYGYTF; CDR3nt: TGTGCCAGCAGCTCCACTCTACAGGGGGACTATGGCTACACCTTC
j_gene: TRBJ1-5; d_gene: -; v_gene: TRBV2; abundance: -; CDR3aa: CASSALPPEAGSQPQHF; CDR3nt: TGTGCCAGCAGCGCTCTCCCGCCGGAGGCGGGGAGCCAGCCCCAGCATTTT
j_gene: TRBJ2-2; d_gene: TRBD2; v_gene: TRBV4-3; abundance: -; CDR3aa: CASSQDRRLAGGHGELFF; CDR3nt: TGCGCCAGCAGCCAAGATAGGCGACTAGCGGGAGGTCACGGGGAGCTGTTTTTT
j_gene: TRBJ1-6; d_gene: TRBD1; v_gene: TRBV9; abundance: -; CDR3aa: CASNQGGQDNSPLHF; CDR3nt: TGTGCCAGCAACCAGGGGGGGCAGGATAATTCACCCCTCCACTTT
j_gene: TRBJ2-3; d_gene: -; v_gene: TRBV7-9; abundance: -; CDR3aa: CASSSSGVSTDTQYF; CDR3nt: TGTGCCAGCAGCTCCTCAGGGGTTAGCACAGATACGCAGTATTTT
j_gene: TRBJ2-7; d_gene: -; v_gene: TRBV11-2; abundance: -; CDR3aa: CASSQDSYEQYF; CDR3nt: TGTGCCAGCAGCCAAGACTCCTACGAGCAGTACTTC
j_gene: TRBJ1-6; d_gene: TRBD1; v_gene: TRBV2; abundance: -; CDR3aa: CASSDRGGSYNSPLHF; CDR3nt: TGTGCCAGCAGTGACAGGGGGGGATCCTATAATTCACCCCTCCACTTT
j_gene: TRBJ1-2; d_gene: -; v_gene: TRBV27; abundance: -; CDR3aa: CASSSPNQSGGGYTF; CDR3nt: TGTGCCAGCAGCTCCCCCAACCAGTCGGGGGGCGGCTACACCTTC
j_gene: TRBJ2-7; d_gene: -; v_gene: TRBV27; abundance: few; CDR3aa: CASTYRVGYEQYF; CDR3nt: TGTGCCAGCACCTACAGGGTGGGCTACGAGCAGTACTTC
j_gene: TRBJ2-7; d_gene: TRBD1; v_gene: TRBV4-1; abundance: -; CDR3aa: CASSQEGGQGVYEQYF; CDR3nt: TGCGCCAGCAGCCAAGAGGGGGGACAGGGGGTTTACGAGCAGTACTTC
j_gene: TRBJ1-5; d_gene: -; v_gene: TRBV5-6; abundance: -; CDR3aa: CASSYLGAGQPQHF; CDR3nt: TGTGCCAGCAGCTACCTGGGGGCAGGTCAGCCCCAGCATTTT
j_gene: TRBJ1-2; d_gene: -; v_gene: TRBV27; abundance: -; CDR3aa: CASSLSVAGEGYTF; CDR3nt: TGTGCCAGCAGTTTATCGGTAGCCGGTGAAGGCTACACCTTC
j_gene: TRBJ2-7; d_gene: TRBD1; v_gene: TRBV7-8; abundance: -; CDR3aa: CASSLRDSRYEQYF; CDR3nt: TGTGCCAGCAGCCTCCGGGACAGTCGATACGAGCAGTACTTC
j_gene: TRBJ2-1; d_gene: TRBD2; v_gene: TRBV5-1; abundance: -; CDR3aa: CASSLNSGGYNEQFF; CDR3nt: TGCGCCAGCAGCTTGAATAGCGGGGGTTACAATGAGCAGTTCTTC
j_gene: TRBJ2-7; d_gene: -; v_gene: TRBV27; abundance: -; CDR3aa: CASSPTAYEQYF; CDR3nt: TGTGCCAGCAGCCCGACAGCTTACGAGCAGTACTTC
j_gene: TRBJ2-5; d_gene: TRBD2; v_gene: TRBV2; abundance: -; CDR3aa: CASSVAGGPGETQYF; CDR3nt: TGTGCCAGCAGTGTAGCGGGAGGGCCCGGGGAGACCCAGTACTTC